Listed below are T cell receptor beta chains from one sample, sequenced in a study of cytomegalovirus exposure and HLA in healthy donors. The assay was immunoSEQ multiplex PCR, and TCRdb's table has in-frame clones only and misses some. The sample has over 150,000 clones, about four fifths seen once. The material sequenced was PBMCs. All receptors derive from a man in his thirties or forties in good health and CMV-seropositive. CDR3s include the opening cysteine and the closing phenylalanine or tryptophan. A D gene is named only where the DNA matches it firmly. Some rows have no size entry. The others give once, few or many, or a class for an expanded clone.

-	TRBV5-8	TRBD1	TRBJ2-2	CASSFEVAGGLWTGELFF	TGTGCCAGCAGCTTTGAGGTGGCAGGGGGATTGTGGACCGGGGAGCTGTTTTTT
-	TRBV28	TRBD1	TRBJ2-7	CASSSRTGQDEQYF	TGTGCCAGCAGCTCCAGGACAGGGCAGGACGAGCAGTACTTC
-	TRBV5-1	-	TRBJ2-3	CASSLDRVDHTQYF	TGCGCCAGCAGCTTGGACAGGGTGGATCATACGCAGTATTTT
-	TRBV7-9	TRBD2	TRBJ2-1	CASSRSSGSYNEQFF	TGTGCCAGCAGCCGTTCTAGCGGCTCCTACAATGAGCAGTTCTTC
-	TRBV18	TRBD1	TRBJ1-2	CASSPGQGSVYGYTF	TGTGCCAGCTCACCCGGACAGGGGTCGGTCTATGGCTACACCTTC
few	TRBV5-1	-	TRBJ2-5	CASSQKTGAETQYF	TGCGCCAGCAGCCAAAAGACTGGGGCGGAGACCCAGTACTTC
-	TRBV6-1	TRBD1	TRBJ1-6	CASSGGQVYNSPLHF	TGTGCCAGCAGTGGGGGACAGGTCTATAATTCACCCCTCCACTTT
-	TRBV19	TRBD1	TRBJ1-1	CASNLGQGRTEAFF	TGTGCCAGTAATCTCGGACAGGGAAGGACTGAAGCTTTCTTT
-	TRBV5-6	-	TRBJ1-1	CASTQGRAEAFF	TGTGCCAGCACCCAGGGTAGGGCTGAAGCTTTCTTT
once	TRBV7-9	TRBD2	TRBJ2-2	CASSPRTSGRRAGELFF	TGTGCCAGCAGCCCCCGAACTAGCGGGAGACGGGCCGGGGAGCTGTTTTTT
-	TRBV7-3	TRBD2	TRBJ2-1	CASSQGLAGYNEQFF	TGTGCCAGCAGCCAGGGACTAGCGGGTTACAATGAGCAGTTCTTC
-	TRBV5-4	TRBD2	TRBJ2-3	CASSWGLAGNTDTQYF	TGTGCCAGCAGCTGGGGACTAGCGGGTAACACAGATACGCAGTATTTT
-	TRBV27	-	TRBJ2-1	CASRSPGGQISSYNEQFF	TGTGCCAGCAGATCCCCGGGTGGCCAGATTAGCTCCTACAATGAGCAGTTCTTC
many	TRBV10-3	TRBD2	TRBJ2-5	CAISEFREGTQETQYF	TGTGCCATCAGTGAGTTCCGGGAGGGAACCCAAGAGACCCAGTACTTC
-	TRBV14	TRBD1	TRBJ2-7	CASSQAGTGGFGQYF	TGTGCCAGCAGCCAAGCCGGGACAGGGGGGTTCGGGCAGTACTTC
-	TRBV4-3	-	TRBJ2-2	CASSRQITNTGELFF	TGCGCCAGCAGCCGGCAGATAACGAACACCGGGGAGCTGTTTTTT
-	TRBV7-3	-	TRBJ2-3	CASSLGVPSTDTQYF	TGTGCCAGCAGCTTAGGAGTTCCCTCCACAGATACGCAGTATTTT
-	TRBV4-2	-	TRBJ2-5	CASSQVLRGGLGETQYF	TGTGCCAGCAGCCAAGTGTTGAGGGGGGGGCTAGGAGAGACCCAGTACTTC
-	TRBV11-3	TRBD2	TRBJ2-5	CASSPGGVGQETQYF	TGTGCCAGCAGCCCGGGGGGGGTGGGGCAAGAGACCCAGTACTTC
-	TRBV11-2	-	TRBJ1-3	CASSLARAVGNTIYF	TGTGCCAGCAGCTTAGCCAGGGCTGTAGGAAACACCATATATTTT
once	TRBV7-6	TRBD2	TRBJ2-3	CASSLRASGGSTDTQYF	TGTGCCAGCAGCTTAAGGGCTAGCGGGGGAAGCACAGATACGCAGTATTTT
-	TRBV20-1	-	TRBJ1-1	CSATVNTEAFF	TGCAGTGCGACTGTTAACACTGAAGCTTTCTTT
-	TRBV10-3	TRBD1	TRBJ1-5	CATQDRGNQPQHF	TGTGCCACCCAGGACAGGGGAAATCAGCCCCAGCATTTT
-	TRBV15	-	TRBJ2-2	CATSSPGTTGELFF	TGTGCCACCAGCAGTCCGGGAACTACCGGGGAGCTGTTTTTT
-	TRBV9	-	TRBJ1-4	CASSSQPDSRGEKLFF	TGTGCCAGCAGCTCTCAACCAGACAGCAGGGGTGAAAAACTGTTTTTT
-	TRBV5-1	TRBD1	TRBJ2-1	CASSPQGAGGHEQFF	TGCGCCAGCAGCCCACAGGGGGCTGGGGGCCATGAGCAGTTCTTC
-	TRBV2	-	TRBJ1-1	CASSALTGNTEAFF	TGTGCCAGCAGCGCTCTAACAGGGAACACTGAAGCTTTCTTT
-	TRBV30	-	TRBJ2-1	CAWSVSRGDEQFF	TGTGCCTGGAGTGTTAGCAGGGGCGATGAGCAGTTCTTC
-	TRBV5-1	TRBD2	TRBJ2-5	CASSLAPRLLGGVSQETQYF	TGCGCCAGCAGCTTGGCCCCCCGCCTTTTGGGGGGGGTCTCACAAGAGACCCAGTACTTC
-	TRBV5-1	-	TRBJ2-5	CASSASRETQYF	TGCGCCAGCAGCGCGAGCCGGGAGACCCAGTACTTC
-	TRBV13	TRBD1	TRBJ1-1	CASSNRDRGTEAFF	TGTGCCAGCAGCAACCGGGACAGGGGAACTGAAGCTTTCTTT
-	TRBV7-6	TRBD1	TRBJ2-7	CASSPDRGSYEQYF	TGTGCCAGCAGCCCTGACAGGGGTTCCTACGAGCAGTACTTC
-	TRBV5-1	TRBD2	TRBJ2-2	CASSVPSGSGTGELFF	TGCGCCAGCAGCGTCCCTAGCGGGAGCGGTACCGGGGAGCTGTTTTTT
once	TRBV28	TRBD2	TRBJ2-7	CASSILAGQLYF	TGTGCCAGCAGTATACTAGCGGGACAACTGTACTTC
-	TRBV5-6	-	TRBJ1-2	CASSFPPLNYGYTF	TGTGCCAGCAGCTTCCCCCCCCTGAACTATGGCTACACCTTC
-	TRBV4-3	TRBD1	TRBJ1-5	CASSLDRGYQPQHF	TGCGCCAGCAGCCTGGACAGGGGCTATCAGCCCCAGCATTTT
few	TRBV28	TRBD2	TRBJ2-7	CASSLGRGFIHEQYF	TGTGCCAGCAGTTTAGGGAGGGGTTTTATTCACGAGCAGTACTTC
-	TRBV20-1	-	TRBJ1-1	CSARPQGVAFF	TGCAGTGCTAGACCACAGGGTGTAGCTTTCTTT
-	TRBV27	-	TRBJ2-7	CASSLGDFYEQYF	TGTGCCAGCAGTTTGGGCGATTTCTACGAGCAGTACTTC
-	TRBV7-8	-	TRBJ2-3	CASSLVGQGVGDTQYF	TGTGCCAGCAGCTTAGTTGGCCAGGGTGTAGGAGATACGCAGTATTTT
-	TRBV4-3	-	TRBJ2-3	CASSPFEGDTQYF	TGCGCCAGCAGCCCGTTTGAGGGAGATACGCAGTATTTT
-	TRBV9	TRBD2	TRBJ2-7	CASSVVPGGGRGEQYF	TGTGCCAGCAGCGTAGTTCCGGGAGGGGGTAGAGGCGAGCAGTACTTC
-	TRBV5-4	-	TRBJ2-7	CASSLLGQGGYEQYF	TGTGCCAGCAGCTTGCTAGGGCAGGGGGGCTACGAGCAGTACTTC
-	TRBV5-1	TRBD2	TRBJ2-3	CASSLEREGGTDTQYF	TGCGCCAGCAGCTTAGAGCGGGAAGGAGGTACAGATACGCAGTATTTT
-	TRBV19	-	TRBJ2-7	CASSGESYEQYF	TGTGCCAGTAGTGGGGAGTCCTACGAGCAGTACTTC
once	TRBV2	TRBD2	TRBJ2-2	CASSLSGTSGGGTGELFF	TGTGCCAGCAGCCTCTCCGGGACTAGCGGGGGGGGCACCGGGGAGCTGTTTTTT
-	TRBV9	TRBD2	TRBJ2-5	CASSVAGRGGLSETQYF	TGTGCCAGCAGCGTAGCGGGGCGGGGGGGCCTAAGTGAGACCCAGTACTTC
-	TRBV5-1	-	TRBJ2-7	CASSLDTSYEQYF	TGCGCCAGCAGCTTGGATACTAGCTACGAGCAGTACTTC
-	TRBV4-2	TRBD2	TRBJ2-3	CASSQDRLAGLSDTQYF	TGTGCCAGCAGCCAAGATCGGCTAGCGGGGTTATCAGATACGCAGTATTTT
-	TRBV18	-	TRBJ2-1	CASSFKRSEQFF	TGTGCCAGCTCTTTTAAGCGGTCTGAGCAGTTCTTC
few	TRBV2	TRBD1	TRBJ1-4	CASKTGQGAEKLFF	TGTGCCAGCAAAACGGGTCAGGGGGCTGAAAAACTGTTTTTT
few	TRBV2	TRBD1	TRBJ2-7	CASSAGTVSYEQYF	TGTGCCAGCAGTGCGGGGACAGTCTCCTACGAGCAGTACTTC
-	TRBV5-4	-	TRBJ1-3	CASSYGQSFSGNTIYF	TGTGCCAGCAGCTACGGACAGTCGTTCTCTGGAAACACCATATATTTT
few	TRBV19	-	TRBJ1-1	CATHSLTEAFF	TGTGCCACCCACTCGTTAACTGAAGCTTTCTTT